Following are 25 T cell receptor beta chains from one sample sequenced in a study of T-cell memory formation after mild COVID-19. One entry per CDR3 protein, called by TCRdb with MiXCR from the 5' RACE reads. The sample yields more than 300,000 distinct CDR3 sequences, roughly 15% seen once. The sample was PBMCs or a T cell subset sorted from them (not recorded which). Source of these receptors: a man younger than 35 who had mild COVID-19 (a few samples of this study predate the infection). Cell type and time point are not known.

This clonotype occurred many times. The V gene is TRBV9, the J gene TRBJ2-7; 10 nucleotides agree with TRBD1. CDR1 SGDLS and CDR2 YYNGEE come from the germline V gene. This CDR3 has 14 amino acids. V shed 5 bases, J shed 5 bases, and the junction held 7 bases outside the gene matches. The CDR3 loop reads CASSRRQGADEQYF. In DNA form, the CDR3 reads TGTGCCAGCAGTCGAAGACAGGGGGCCGACGAGCAGTACTTC. Based on the CDR3 plus reference TRBV9 and TRBJ2-7, the full variable domain is DSGVTQTPKHLITATGQRVTLRCSPRSGDLSVYWYQQSLDQGLQFLIQYYNGEERAKGNILERFSAQQFPDLHSELNLSSLELGDSALYFCASSRRQGADEQYFGPGTRLTVT.

J is TRBJ2-5 and V is TRBV7-2; 11 bases are shared with TRBD2. This CDR3 has 16 amino acids. Germline V gives CDR1 SGHTA, CDR2 FQGNSA. V shed 5 bases and J 4 bases; nucleotides not matched to a gene: 9. The CDR3 nucleotides are TGTGCCAGCAGCCCAGACCGACTAGCGGGGAGAGAGACCCAGTACTTC. Its translation is CASSPDRLAGRETQYF.

In the case of this clonotype: Compared with germline, one end of the junction differs, possibly owing to a read error. The chain couples TRBV24-1 to TRBJ2-1; maybe TRBD2 (7 bases). This CDR3 is 17 amino acids long. Germline CDR1 and CDR2: KGHDR and SFDVKD. CDR3 protein: CATSDPNGGRDYNEKFF. CDR3 bases: TGTGCCACCAGTGACCCCAATGGGGGCAGGGACTACAATGAGAAGTTCTTC.

This clonotype was seen a handful of times. This sequence joins TRBV4-3 and TRBJ2-7; D is unclear. The CDR3 totals 16 residues. CDR1 LGHNA and CDR2 YSLEER come from the germline V gene. The ends were cut back, 1 base at V and 0 bases at J, with 13 bases in the middle. This CDR3 is CASSQGLLGLSYEQYF. CDR3 DNA sequence: TGCGCCAGCAGCCAAGGCCTTCTTGGCCTCTCCTACGAGCAGTACTTC.

This clonotype was counted ten times or more. The chain recombines TRBV28 with TRBJ2-6, with 7 bases matching TRBD1. CDR3 length: 17 residues. Germline CDR1 reads MDHEN; CDR2 reads SYDVKM. The junction had 6 bases not matched to a gene; V was cut back by 2 bases and J by 2 bases. CDR3 sequence reads: CASSLRTGVPGANVLTF. The CDR3 nucleotides are TGTGCCAGCAGTTTACGTACAGGGGTTCCTGGGGCCAACGTCCTGACTTTC.

This clonotype was counted between two and nine times. The chain employs TRBV4-3 and TRBJ1-2, with unresolved D. Germline CDR1 and CDR2: LGHNA and YSLEER. The CDR3 spans 15 residues. V lost 4 bases and J 4 bases, leaving 16 bases between the germline ends. The CDR3 region is CASSPGPLLPYGYTF. The CDR3 nucleotides are TGCGCCAGCAGCCCAGGACCCTTATTGCCCTATGGCTACACCTTC.

This clonotype has ten or more counts. The chain recombines TRBV4-3 with TRBJ2-1; unclear D gene. This CDR3 spans 15 amino acids. Germline CDR1 reads LGHNA; CDR2 reads YSLEER. The V end was cut by 7 bases, the J end by 0 bases, with 13 bases between. In DNA form, the CDR3 reads TGCGCCAGCACCCCAGAGCGAAGCTCCTACAATGAGCAGTTCTTC. This gives the protein CASTPERSSYNEQFF.

The table lists this clonotype with a few counts. The CDR3 spells CSAIRGNTGELFF. CDR3 DNA: TGCAGTGCTATTCGGGGCAACACCGGGGAGCTGTTTTTT. The chain employs TRBV20-1 and TRBJ2-2, with D possibly being TRBD1 or TRBD2 (5 bases each). This CDR3 has 13 amino acids. Trimming took 4 bases from V and 2 from J, leaving 8 bases between them. Germline V lookup: CDR1 DFQATT, CDR2 SNEGSKA (reference sequence).

This clonotype was detected a few times. This chain links TRBV12-3 or TRBV12-4 with TRBJ1-1; D remains ambiguous. V was trimmed by 6 bases and J by 3 bases, leaving 17 bases between them. The CDR3 runs 15 residues. CDR3 region: CASSSVYQADTEAFF. The CDR3 nucleotides read TGTGCCAGCAGCTCAGTGTATCAGGCGGACACTGAAGCTTTCTTT.

This clonotype was detected many times. The chain couples TRBV6-5 to TRBJ2-1; no firm D call. The CDR3 has 13 residues. The V end lost 3 bases, the J end lost 7 bases, and 10 bases lay between the germline ends. From germline, CDR1 is MNHEY and CDR2 SVGAGI. CDR3 nucleotides: TGTGCCAGCAGTTATTCCCGCGGAAATGAGCAGTTCTTC. Residues: CASSYSRGNEQFF.

This clonotype showed up many times. The chain employs TRBV4-2 and TRBJ2-7; D is unresolved. Trimming cost V 0 bases and J 0 bases, with 15 bases left between them. The CDR3 is made up of 17 amino acids. Per germline, CDR1 LGHNA and CDR2 YNFKEQ. CDR3 nucleotide sequence: TGTGCCAGCAGCCAAGAAGGTGCCTACCGAAGCTCCTACGAGCAGTACTTC. It translates to CASSQEGAYRSSYEQYF.

In this sample, this clonotype turned up a few times. An end of the junction differs from the germline gene, which may be a read error. The chain has TRBV12-3 or TRBV12-4 and TRBJ1-1; tentative D call: TRBD1 (5 bases). The CDR3 has 12 amino acids. The CDR3 sequence: CASSLASTGGNF. DNA for the CDR3: TGTGCCAGCAGTTTAGCGAGTACGGGGGGAAACTTT.

This clonotype has just a few counts. The chain carries TRBV20-1 and TRBJ1-1, with 7 bases fitting TRBD1. Germline V gene lookup returns CDR1 DFQATT and CDR2 SNEGSKA (reference sequence). The length of the CDR3 is 13 residues. V shed 6 bases, J shed 3 bases, and the junction held 7 bases outside the gene matches. The DNA for the CDR3 is TGCAGTGCGCTGACAGGGTCCTACACTGAAGCTTTCTTT. It yields the protein CSALTGSYTEAFF.

This chain connects TRBV5-1 to TRBJ1-1, with TRBD1 matching over 7 bases. V dropped 4 bases and J dropped 0; count of bases not matched to a gene: 9. Germline lookup yields CDR1 SGHRS and CDR2 YFSETQ. The CDR3 runs to 16 residues. This chain's CDR3 is CASSLYGTVMNTEAFF. The CDR3 bases are TGCGCCAGCAGCCTTTATGGGACAGTAATGAACACTGAAGCTTTCTTT.

The rearrangement joins TRBV7-6 to TRBJ2-7; D is possibly TRBD1 (6 bases). The CDR3 runs to 16 residues. From germline, CDR1 is SGHVS and CDR2 FNYEAQ. V gave up 5 bases and J gave up 1 base, with 18 bases separating them. Here the CDR3 reads CASSAEQGKRSYEQYV. CDR3 coding DNA: TGTGCCAGCAGCGCCGAACAGGGAAAGCGTTCCTACGAGCAGTACGTC.

This clonotype was found many times. The chain combines TRBV4-3 with TRBJ1-1; 9 bases line up with TRBD1. The CDR3 totals 14 residues. The germline V gene has CDR1 LGHNA and CDR2 YSLEER. V gave up 4 bases and J gave up 6 bases; unmatched junction bases: 6. The CDR3, as DNA: TGCGCCAGCAGCCCGGACAGGGGAAAACCTGAAGCTTTCTTT. This gives the protein CASSPDRGKPEAFF.

This clonotype occurred a few times. The J gene is TRBJ1-6, the V gene TRBV4-2; D unclear. The ends were cut back, 1 base at V and 14 bases at J, with 12 bases in the middle. Looked up from germline, CDR1 is LGHNA and CDR2 is YNFKEQ. The CDR3 contains 13 residues. CDR3 sequence (DNA): TGTGCCAGCAGCCAAGGGATCAGACTGACCCTCCACTTT. It yields the protein CASSQGIRLTLHF.

This clonotype was seen only a few times. This chain connects TRBV11-2 to TRBJ2-3, with D perhaps TRBD2 (5 bases). The CDR3 loop spans 16 amino acids. V was cut by 1 base and J by 1 base, with 12 bases left in between. Germline CDR1 and CDR2: SGHAT and FQNNGV. CDR3 nucleotide sequence: TGTGCCAGCAGCTTAGTCGTAGCGCCTCGCACAGATACGCAGTATTTT. The encoded protein is CASSLVVAPRTDTQYF.

This clonotype was seen more than once but under ten times. The V gene is TRBV18, the J gene TRBJ1-2; D not resolved. The CDR3 covers 15 residues. Germline-derived CDR1 and CDR2 are KGHSH and LQKENI. V was shortened by 3 bases and J by 2 bases, with 13 bases between the two germline ends. The CDR3 sequence: CASSPRSGRNYGYTF. CDR3 sequence (DNA): TGTGCCAGCTCACCCCGCAGTGGGAGGAACTATGGCTACACCTTC.

The chain employs TRBV10-3 and TRBJ2-2; D is possibly TRBD1 or TRBD2 (5 bases each). V gave up 8 bases and J gave up 8 bases, with 24 bases separating them. The germline V gene encodes CDR1 ENHRY and CDR2 SYGVKD. This CDR3 has 16 residues. CDR3 nucleotide sequence: TGTGCCATCCAACCTACCGGGACCCCAGGCGTGGGGGAGCTGTTTTTT. It codes for CAIQPTGTPGVGELFF.

This clonotype was observed a handful of times. The chain couples TRBV27 to TRBJ2-7; 8 nucleotides align to TRBD1. The CDR3 length is 14 residues. Trimming took 5 bases from V and 6 from J; bases not matched to a gene: 9. Germline-derived CDR1 and CDR2 are MNHEY and SMNVEV (reference sequence). CDR3 region: CASSRRTGMAEQYV. The CDR3 nucleotides are TGTGCCAGCAGTCGACGGACAGGGATGGCCGAGCAGTACGTC.

The V and J genes are TRBV9 and TRBJ2-1; no firm D call. The germline V and J ends were trimmed by 4 bases and 0 bases, with 11 bases remaining between them. CDR3 length equals 15 residues. The germline CDR1 and CDR2 sequences are SGDLS and YYNGEE. CDR3 coding DNA: TGTGCCAGCAGCTCCCGACTTGGCTCCTACAATGAGCAGTTCTTC. Translated: CASSSRLGSYNEQFF.

This clonotype showed up many times. The V and J genes are TRBV6-5 and TRBJ2-7, with 10 bases fitting TRBD1. Trimming at V came to 5 bases and at J to 6 bases, leaving 10 bases not matched to a gene. The CDR3 contains 15 residues. Looked up from germline, CDR1 is MNHEY and CDR2 is SVGAGI. CDR3 loop: CASSTDRGQSSEQYF. The CDR3 nucleotides are TGTGCCAGCAGTACAGACAGGGGGCAGTCCAGCGAGCAGTACTTC.

V usage is TRBV2 and J usage is TRBJ2-7; 11 bases are a match to TRBD1. The length of the CDR3 is 16 residues. Per the germline V gene, CDR1 is SNHLY and CDR2 is FYNNEI. Trimming cost V 2 bases and J 3 bases; bases outside gene matches: 6. The CDR3 loop reads CASSEYPGTGGYEQYF. CDR3 nucleotides: TGTGCCAGCAGTGAATATCCCGGGACAGGGGGCTACGAGCAGTACTTC.

This clonotype was seen only a few times. The V gene is TRBV7-8, the J gene TRBJ2-2; a weak D match, TRBD1 (6 bases). The CDR3 is 14 residues long. Germline V lookup: CDR1 SGHVS, CDR2 FQNEAQ. Trimming shortened V by 5 bases and J by 7 bases, and 14 bases separated the two germline ends. This CDR3 reads CASSPGAEGGELFF. DNA of the CDR3: TGTGCCAGCAGCCCAGGGGCTGAGGGCGGGGAGCTGTTTTTT.